The 3 T cell receptor beta chains below come from one sample, sequenced in a study of cytomegalovirus exposure and HLA in healthy donors. Both 60 Vbeta primers and 13 Jbeta primers went into the PCR. Sequencing was performed with immunoSEQ multiplex PCR; in TCRdb, only in-frame clones are kept and a portion is missing. Altogether 130,000 to 150,000 clones are present, around 77% being singletons, with the ten largest covering roughly 6.7%. The specimen was PBMCs. The receptor source for this set is a woman aged 40 to 50 in good health and CMV-seropositive.

The genes are TRBV19 and TRBJ1-1; 7 positions match TRBD1. Germline-derived CDR1 and CDR2 are LNHDA and SQIVND (reference sequence). The CDR3 runs 12 residues. V shed 3 bases and J 7 bases; nucleotides not matched to a gene: 2. CDR3 sequence reads: CASSMRQGEAFF. The CDR3, as DNA: TGTGCCAGTAGTATGAGACAGGGTGAAGCTTTCTTT.

The chain has TRBV6-1 and TRBJ1-6; D possibly corresponds to TRBD1 (6 bases). The V and J ends lost 0 bases and 8 bases respectively, with 14 bases between them. The CDR3 is 16 amino acids. From germline, CDR1 is MNHNS and CDR2 SASEGT. CDR3 sequence reads: CASSEAGASGYSPLHF. The CDR3 DNA follows: TGTGCCAGCAGTGAAGCGGGGGCGAGTGGGTATTCACCCCTCCACTTT.

The table lists this clone with a few counts. The rearrangement links TRBV18 to TRBJ1-1; 9 positions match TRBD1. V trimming: 4 bases; J trimming: 1 base; junction bases outside the gene matches: 13. Germline V gene lookup returns CDR1 KGHSH and CDR2 LQKENI. The CDR3 extends over 18 amino acids. The CDR3 DNA follows: TGTGCCAGCTCACGGGATCTTGCCGGGACAGGGCAGAACACTGAAGCTTTCTTT. Translated, it gives CASSRDLAGTGQNTEAFF.